The T cell receptor beta chain described here comes from a study of shared clonotypes between healthy human individuals (dated by TCRdb to about 2020). Describing the broader study: Two women and three men aged 18 to 49 years were included in the cohort. Per donor, three plates each were used for CD4 naive and CD4 memory, two for CD8 naive, and one for CD8 memory. The study deeply sequenced blood TCR repertoires of about 5 healthy adults to estimate repertoire size and the extent of clonotype sharing between individuals. Different laboratories and diverse techniques were used to prepare libraries and sequence TCR repertoires, to increase sequencing depth and limit assay-specific biases. Between about 0.9 and 10 billion PBMCs per donor were obtained by leukapheresis. The paper's findings and limits, for the study overall: Because the study included a small number of donors, the genetic and exposure-history diversity represented was limited. When a few donors were compared, the shared fraction of clonotypes was about 5% for naive CD4, 3.5% to 4% for naive CD8, 2.3% for memory CD4, and 0.4% for memory CD8. Sampling was limited to blood, and TCR repertoires in tissue likely differ from TCR repertoires in blood. Rarefaction of sorted-subset datasets indicated incomplete sequencing despite the large sequencing depth. Naive subsets generally had larger estimated clonotype richness than memory subsets did. Higher generation probabilities were observed for clonotypes shared by all four sorted-subset donors than for non-shared clonotypes. Based on pairwise subsampling, the degree of clonotype sharing among donors was expected to be affected by sequencing depth.

TCR CDR3 regions were amplified from genomic DNA by multiplex PCR using the deep immunoSEQ assay. Extracted genomic DNA from each cell subset was distributed evenly across all wells of several immunoSEQ 96-well plates, and each plate was treated as a replicate. Each replicate PCR for sorted subsets received 200 ng genomic DNA, equal to tens of thousands of T cell genomes. The purified libraries were quantified using a Qubit 3.0 fluorometer, sized with a Bioanalyzer 2100, and then quantified again using the KAPA Library Quantification kit. Each immunoSEQ 96-well plate was sequenced on its own single-read 150-cycle Illumina NextSeq 550 flow cell. The paper's processing steps were these. Because the immunoSEQ output held only junctional sequences and lacked quality scores, the filtering could not match the filtering applied to full-length reads. To assign V/J genes and CDR3, sequences were annotated using PyIR, a Python wrapper for IgBLAST v1.9, with IMGT germline references. Any read was removed if the V/J assignment was weak (E-value above 1e-6), the CDR3 was missing, or the read contained stop codons, out-of-frame junctions, or ambiguous translated residues. V3J clonotypes were defined by identical inferred V gene, J gene, and CDR3 amino acid sequence. Percentage overlap between repertoires was calculated by dividing the number of shared unique clonotypes by the size of the smaller repertoire. Three approaches were used to assess repertoire richness: RTK rarefaction, the Chao1 estimator, and Recon v2.1 estimates of unobserved clonotypes. Generation probabilities for all TCRbeta clonotypes obtained by the gDNA method from four donors were computed using OLGA. The source is immuneACCESS, and TCRdb retained only in-frame sequences with V and J called. Part of the clones is not carried over; for the studies checked, unresolved V genes explain less than half of this, and the remainder is unexplained. V and J calls and clone size come straight from that table; D and trimming were deduced from the DNA. Across this sample there are millions of clones, with around 93% seen only once. The top ten clonotypes cover roughly 1.8% of the sample.

For the CD8 naive samples, CD45RO-negative cells were positively selected for CCR7, yielding a CD45RA+CCR7+ population from which TemRA cells were excluded. The donors were healthy, HIV-negative adults with no recently reported acute infections or vaccinations. All donors were Caucasian adults living in Nashville, Tennessee, USA. Blood was obtained by leukapheresis, after which PBMCs were separated by Ficoll-Histopaque density gradient centrifugation and cryopreserved in liquid nitrogen vapor phase. Purity and quantity of every magnetically sorted T cell population were checked by analytical flow cytometry. Each sorted fraction had its genomic DNA isolated and then quantified by UV absorbance on a Nanodrop 2000c. As for this clone: This clone's antigen is unknown. Base qualities are not at hand, and no much larger clone is one base apart.

The germline V gene supplies CDR1 MGHDK and CDR2 SYGVNS. Between the V and J ends, shortened by 3 bases and 8 bases respectively, the junction contains 13 bases. The CDR3 starts with the cysteine, ends with the phenylalanine, and has 13 residues. Only the CDR3 region is kept as DNA, spanning 39 bases read in frame from base 1. Here the chain combines TRBV25-1 and TRBJ1-2; no D segment can be confidently identified. This TCR was sampled from a man between 18 and 29 years old in good health. Some clones in this sample may be carry-over from other donors' samples. The sequenced sample consisted of naive CD8+ T cells from PBMCs. Interpreted using the paper, the cell subset or site label stands for: CD45RA+CCR7+. The CDR3 reads CASSDRVPGGYTF. The DNA sequence reads TGTGCCAGCAGTGATCGGGTTCCAGGCGGCTACACCTTC.